This T cell receptor beta chain was found in a study of identical twins. This clonotype turned up a few times. Its specificity is unknown. This CDR3 has 18 residues. Germline values: CDR1 SGHRS, CDR2 YFSETQ. The V and J ends lost 0 bases and 4 bases, in that order; junction bases with no gene match: 13. Regarding the study as a whole: It was cross-sectional statistical analysis, not following the same donors, that the conclusions relied on. Fewer insertions marked abundant cord blood beta clonotypes; young adult naive trended weakly, memory not at all.

Via MiXCR, TCRdb re-called the 5' RACE reads, giving one row per CDR3 protein. The data show around 530,000 distinct CDR3 sequences, 13% to 15% seen once. This sample also belongs to another study, concerning yellow fever vaccine responses in identical twins. That work adds: Twins reportedly had a vaccine T cell response that seemed partly convergent, partly personalized.

This clonotype was obtained from a woman between 18 and 29 years old in good health. The chain employs TRBV5-1 and TRBJ2-7; 10 bases fit TRBD2. Sequencing was carried out using CD4+ T cells sorted from blood. Written as DNA, the CDR3 is TGCGCCAGCAGCTTGGACCCCCTTGGAGCGGGAGGGTTGTACGAGCAGTACTTC. Its translation is CASSLDPLGAGGLYEQYF.